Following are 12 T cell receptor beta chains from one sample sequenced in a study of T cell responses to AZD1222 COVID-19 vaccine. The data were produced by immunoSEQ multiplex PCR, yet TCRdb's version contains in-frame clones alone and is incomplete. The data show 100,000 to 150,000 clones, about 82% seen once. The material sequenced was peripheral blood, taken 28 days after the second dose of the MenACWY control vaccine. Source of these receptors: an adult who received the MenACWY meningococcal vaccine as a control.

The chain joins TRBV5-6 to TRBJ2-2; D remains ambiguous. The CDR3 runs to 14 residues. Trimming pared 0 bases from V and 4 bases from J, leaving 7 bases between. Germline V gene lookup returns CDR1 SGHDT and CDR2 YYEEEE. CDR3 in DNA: TGTGCCAGCAGCTTGGATAGTGGCACCGGGGAGCTGTTTTTT. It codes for CASSLDSGTGELFF.

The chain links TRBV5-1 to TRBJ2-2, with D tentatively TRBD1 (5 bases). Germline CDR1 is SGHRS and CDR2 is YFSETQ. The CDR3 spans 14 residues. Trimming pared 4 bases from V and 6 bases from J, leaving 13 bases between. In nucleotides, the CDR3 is TGCGCCAGCAGCCCGGCCAGGGCCTCCGGGGAGCTGTTTTTT. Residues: CASSPARASGELFF.

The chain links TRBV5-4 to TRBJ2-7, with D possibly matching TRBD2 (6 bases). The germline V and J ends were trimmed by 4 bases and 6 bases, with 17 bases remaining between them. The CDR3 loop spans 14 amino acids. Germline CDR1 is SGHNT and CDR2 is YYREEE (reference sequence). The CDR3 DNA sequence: TGTGCCAGCAGCCTAGCAGGAGGGCCGGGCGAGCAGTACTTC. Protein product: CASSLAGGPGEQYF.

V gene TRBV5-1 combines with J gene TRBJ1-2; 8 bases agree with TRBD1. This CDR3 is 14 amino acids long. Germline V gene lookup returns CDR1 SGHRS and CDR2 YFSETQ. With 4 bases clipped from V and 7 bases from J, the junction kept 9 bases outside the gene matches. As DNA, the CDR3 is TGCGCCAGCAGCCCCGGACAGGGAGGAGGTGGCTACACCTTC. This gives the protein CASSPGQGGGGYTF.

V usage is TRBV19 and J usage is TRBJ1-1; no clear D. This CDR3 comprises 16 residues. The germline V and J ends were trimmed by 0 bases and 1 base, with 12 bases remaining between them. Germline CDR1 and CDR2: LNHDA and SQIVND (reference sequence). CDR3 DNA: TGTGCCAGTAGTATAGATCTGCCAGGTACGAACACTGAAGCTTTCTTT. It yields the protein CASSIDLPGTNTEAFF.

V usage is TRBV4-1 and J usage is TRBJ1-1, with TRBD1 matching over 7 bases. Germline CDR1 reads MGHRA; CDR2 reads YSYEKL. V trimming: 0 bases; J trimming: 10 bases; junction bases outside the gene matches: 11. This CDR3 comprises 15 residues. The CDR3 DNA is TGCGCCAGCAGCCAAGATCGTGGACAGGCCCGTCTAGCTTTCTTT. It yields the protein CASSQDRGQARLAFF.

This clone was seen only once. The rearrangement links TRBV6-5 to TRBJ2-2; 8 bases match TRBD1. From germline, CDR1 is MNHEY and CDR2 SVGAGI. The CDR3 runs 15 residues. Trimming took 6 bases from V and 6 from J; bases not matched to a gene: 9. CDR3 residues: CASRRQGKYPGELFF. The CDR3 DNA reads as TGTGCCAGCAGACGACAGGGGAAATACCCCGGGGAGCTGTTTTTT.

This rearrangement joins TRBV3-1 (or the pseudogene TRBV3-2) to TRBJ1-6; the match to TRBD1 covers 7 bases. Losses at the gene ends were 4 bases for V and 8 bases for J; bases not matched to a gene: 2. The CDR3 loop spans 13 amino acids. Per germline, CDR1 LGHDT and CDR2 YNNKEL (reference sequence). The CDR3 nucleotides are TGTGCCAGCAGCCGACAGGGAGATTCACCCCTCCACTTT. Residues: CASSRQGDSPLHF.

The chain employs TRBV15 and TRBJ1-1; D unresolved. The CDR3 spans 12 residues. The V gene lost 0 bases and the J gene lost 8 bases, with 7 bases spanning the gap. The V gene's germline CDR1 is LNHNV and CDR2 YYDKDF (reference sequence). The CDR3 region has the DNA TGTGCCACCAGCAGAGATATAGGAGAAGCTTTCTTT. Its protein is CATSRDIGEAFF.

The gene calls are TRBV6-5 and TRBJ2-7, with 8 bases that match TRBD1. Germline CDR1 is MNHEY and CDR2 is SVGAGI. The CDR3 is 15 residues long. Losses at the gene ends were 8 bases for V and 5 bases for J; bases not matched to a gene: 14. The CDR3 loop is CASVSGRQGADEQYF. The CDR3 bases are TGTGCCAGCGTTAGTGGTCGGCAGGGGGCCGACGAGCAGTACTTC.

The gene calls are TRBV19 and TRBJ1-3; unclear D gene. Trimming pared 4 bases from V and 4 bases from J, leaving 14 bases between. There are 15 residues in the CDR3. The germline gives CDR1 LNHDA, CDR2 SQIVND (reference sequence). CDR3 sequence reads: CASSTKRFLGNTIYF. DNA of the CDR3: TGTGCCAGTAGTACGAAAAGATTCCTCGGAAACACCATATATTTT.

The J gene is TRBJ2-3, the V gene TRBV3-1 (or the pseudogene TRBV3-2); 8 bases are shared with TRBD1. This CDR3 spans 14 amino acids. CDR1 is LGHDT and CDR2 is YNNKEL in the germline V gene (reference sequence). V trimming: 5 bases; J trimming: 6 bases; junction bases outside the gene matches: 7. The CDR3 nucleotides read TGTGCCAGCAGCAAGACAGGGGCTGTGGATACGCAGTATTTT. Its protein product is CASSKTGAVDTQYF.